The 23 T cell receptor beta chains below come from one sample, sequenced in a study of shared clonotypes between healthy human individuals. Positively selected for CCR7, the CD45RO-negative cells used as naive CD8 cells excluded terminally differentiated effector memory CD45RA+ cells. Assay: immunoSEQ multiplex PCR; the TCRdb copy retains only in-frame clones and omits some. This sample carries about 2.2 million clones, about 94% of them seen once, and the ten largest clones take more than 1.5%. The sample taken for sequencing was naive CD8+ T cells from PBMCs. These receptors came from a man between 18 and 29 years old in good health. Some clones in this sample may be carry-over from other donors' samples.

The chain links TRBV2 to TRBJ2-7; unclear D gene. V shed 4 bases and J shed 6 bases, with 4 bases lying between them. This CDR3 is 10 amino acids long. The germline V gene encodes CDR1 SNHLY and CDR2 FYNNEI. For the CDR3, the DNA is TGTGCCAGCAGTGGGATCGAGCAGTACTTC. Amino acid sequence: CASSGIEQYF.

The chain carries TRBV7-9 and TRBJ2-5, with D uncertain. With the DNA end fitting TRBJ2-7 better, the J assignment may be wrong. Germline V lookup: CDR1 SEHNR, CDR2 FQNEAQ (reference sequence). The length of the CDR3 is 15 residues. This CDR3 reads CASSLAPSHTYEQYF. DNA of the CDR3: TGTGCCAGCAGCTTAGCGCCCAGCCACACCTACGAGCAGTACTTC.

In this sample, this clone turned up once. CDR3 DNA: TGTGCTAGTGGTTTGACCCGCTACGAGCAGTACTTC. It specifies CASGLTRYEQYF. V and J are TRBV12-5 and TRBJ2-7; D is unresolved. In germline, CDR1 is LGHNT, CDR2 FRNRAP. The CDR3 spans 12 residues. V lost 2 bases, J lost 3 bases, and 5 bases lay in between.

The V and J genes are TRBV14 and TRBJ1-1, with D possibly being TRBD1 (6 bases). This CDR3 contains 15 residues. CDR1 is SGHDN, CDR2 FVKESK, per germline. V was cut by 4 bases and J by 4 bases, with 16 bases left in between. CDR3 sequence reads: CASSRSGGHGTEAFF. CDR3 coding DNA: TGTGCCAGCAGCCGATCCGGGGGACATGGCACTGAAGCTTTCTTT.

The chain recombines TRBV15 with TRBJ2-5; D gene uncertain. Trimming shortened V by 1 base and J by 3 bases, and 6 bases separated the two germline ends. The germline CDR1 and CDR2 sequences are LNHNV and YYDKDF (reference sequence). The CDR3 spans 13 residues. The CDR3 reads CATSRGAKETQYF. The CDR3 coding sequence is TGTGCCACCAGCAGAGGCGCGAAAGAGACCCAGTACTTC.

The chain employs TRBV9 and TRBJ1-1; 9 nucleotides align to TRBD1. Per the germline V gene, CDR1 is SGDLS and CDR2 is YYNGEE. The ends lost 5 bases at V and 1 base at J; junction bases unmatched: 12. This CDR3 is 17 amino acids long. DNA of the CDR3: TGTGCCAGCAGAGGTTACCGGGACAGGGCACCGAACACTGAAGCTTTCTTT. This translates into CASRGYRDRAPNTEAFF.

The V call is TRBV27, the J call TRBJ2-3; D not certain. Per the germline V gene, CDR1 is MNHEY and CDR2 is SMNVEV (reference sequence). V lost 8 bases and J 6 bases, leaving 12 bases between the germline ends. This CDR3 is built from 12 residues. The CDR3 coding sequence is TGTGCCAGCGGCCTAAACAAGGATACGCAGTATTTT. As protein: CASGLNKDTQYF.

Concerning this clone itself: At the DNA level, this CDR3 is encoded by other sequences in the same sample as well. The chain joins TRBV27 to TRBJ2-7, with D possibly matching TRBD1 (5 bases). This CDR3 is built from 13 residues. V was clipped by 5 bases and J by 4 bases, with 12 bases between them. Germline V gene lookup returns CDR1 MNHEY and CDR2 SMNVEV (reference sequence). The CDR3 DNA follows: TGTGCCAGCAGTCTGCACCAGGGATACGAGCAGTACTTC. Its protein product is CASSLHQGYEQYF.

Points on this clone: A read error may account for a junction end that differs from germline. The chain couples TRBV2 to TRBJ2-5; 7 bases fit TRBD1. Germline-derived CDR1 and CDR2 are SNHLY and FYNNEI. The CDR3 contains 15 residues. CDR3 sequence (DNA): TGTGCCAGCAGCGAAGGGGGCGGGTGGGGTGAGACCCAGTACTTC. It yields the protein CASSEGGGWGETQYF.

The chain recombines TRBV2 with TRBJ2-7, with D perhaps matching TRBD1 or TRBD2 (5 bases each). V was shortened by 6 bases and J by 0 bases, with 15 bases between the two germline ends. The CDR3 sequence is 15 residues long. Germline V CDR1 and CDR2: SNHLY, FYNNEI. CDR3 coding DNA: TGTGCCAGCAGCGCAGGGACGACAAGCTCCTACGAGCAGTACTTC. Protein: CASSAGTTSSYEQYF.

This sequence joins TRBV28 and TRBJ2-7; D ambiguous. CDR1 is MDHEN, CDR2 SYDVKM, per germline. CDR3 length equals 12 residues. Trimming stripped 6 bases from V and 4 bases from J, with 10 bases between. The CDR3 loop is CASRATLYEQYF. For the CDR3, the DNA is TGTGCCAGCAGAGCAACCTTGTACGAGCAGTACTTC.

Concerning this clone itself: Other nucleotide sequences from this sample produce the same CDR3. This rearrangement joins TRBV20-1 to TRBJ2-7; perhaps TRBD2 as D (5 bases). V was clipped by 6 bases and J by 1 base, with 7 bases between them. Germline V gene data show CDR1 as DFQATT and CDR2 as SNEGSKA (reference sequence). This CDR3 comprises 11 residues. This CDR3 reads CSARGSYEQYF. As DNA, the CDR3 is TGCAGTGCACGAGGGTCCTACGAGCAGTACTTC.

The chain joins TRBV28 to TRBJ2-7; D possibly uses TRBD1 or TRBD2 (5 bases each). Germline loops: CDR1 MDHEN, CDR2 SYDVKM. The CDR3 loop spans 13 amino acids. With 6 bases removed from V and 0 bases from J, the gap between germline ends came to 9 bases. The CDR3 sequence: CASRGVGSYEQYF. CDR3 nucleotide sequence: TGTGCCAGCAGGGGGGTGGGCTCCTACGAGCAGTACTTC.

This chain uses TRBV28 with TRBJ1-2; 7 positions match TRBD1. The CDR3 loop spans 13 amino acids. Germline trimming cut 9 bases from V and 2 bases from J; bases unmatched to any gene: 6. The germline V gene encodes CDR1 MDHEN and CDR2 SYDVKM. The CDR3 loop reads CASIGGQNYGYTF. CDR3 DNA: TGTGCCAGTATAGGGGGACAGAACTATGGCTACACCTTC.

As for this clone: Other DNA sequences from this sample encode an identical CDR3 as well. The chain joins TRBV28 to TRBJ1-5; tentatively, D is TRBD1 (6 bases). V lost 6 bases, J lost 7 bases, and 10 bases lay in between. The CDR3 is made up of 12 amino acids. CDR1 MDHEN and CDR2 SYDVKM come from the germline V gene. The CDR3 is CASSPQGQPQHF. CDR3 nucleotides: TGTGCCAGCAGCCCCCAGGGGCAGCCCCAGCATTTT. Drawing the rest from reference TRBV28 and TRBJ1-5, the complete variable domain is DVKVTQSSRYLVKRTGEKVFLECVQDMDHENMFWYRQDPGLGLRLIYFSYDVKMKEKGDIPEGYSVSREKKERFSLILESASTNQTSMYLCASSPQGQPQHFGDGTRLSIL.

The genes are TRBV10-1 and TRBJ1-2; D uncertain. Per germline, CDR1 WNHNN and CDR2 SYGVQD (reference sequence). V gave up 4 bases and J gave up 8 bases, with 14 bases separating them. The CDR3 length is 13 residues. CDR3 amino acids: CASSASPSGGYTF. CDR3 DNA sequence: TGCGCCAGCAGTGCCTCCCCCAGCGGAGGCTACACCTTC.

The chain links TRBV9 to TRBJ2-1, with D perhaps matching TRBD1 (6 bases). V dropped 4 bases and J dropped 1 base, with 15 bases sitting between them. This CDR3 contains 16 residues. CDR1 is SGDLS and CDR2 is YYNGEE in the germline V gene. The CDR3 DNA sequence: TGTGCCAGCAGCCCACAGGGTGTCATATCCTACAATGAGCAGTTCTTC. It is translated as CASSPQGVISYNEQFF.

This chain connects TRBV7-9 to TRBJ2-1, with D tentatively TRBD2 (6 bases). CDR1 is SEHNR and CDR2 is FQNEAQ in the germline V gene (reference sequence). V was trimmed by 5 bases and J by 6 bases, leaving 17 bases between them. This CDR3 contains 15 residues. CDR3 loop: CASSPPSAGPNEQFF. For the CDR3, the DNA is TGTGCCAGCAGCCCCCCCTCGGCGGGACCCAATGAGCAGTTCTTC.

The chain carries TRBV11-2 and TRBJ2-7, with D perhaps given as TRBD1 or TRBD2 (6 bases each). V was cut by 1 base and J by 11 bases, with 12 bases left in between. There are 12 residues in the CDR3. Germline assignment: CDR1 SGHAT and CDR2 FQNNGV. The CDR3 DNA sequence: TGTGCCAGCAGCTTAGGATCCGGGGGCGAGTACTTC. Translation gives CASSLGSGGEYF.

This clone was counted a single time. The rearrangement uses TRBV28 and TRBJ2-2, with TRBD1 matching 8 bases. V shed 7 bases, J shed 1 base, and the junction held 8 bases outside the gene matches. This CDR3 spans 16 amino acids. The V gene's germline CDR1 is MDHEN and CDR2 SYDVKM. CDR3 DNA: TGTGCCAGCACCATCCCCGGGACAGGGAACACCGGGGAGCTGTTTTTT. It is translated as CASTIPGTGNTGELFF.

The chain employs TRBV15 and TRBJ2-7; the D is unclear. CDR1 is LNHNV, CDR2 YYDKDF, per germline (reference sequence). The CDR3 length is 14 residues. V gave up 0 bases and J gave up 8 bases, with 14 bases separating them. The CDR3 DNA sequence: TGTGCCACCAGCAGAGAGCGGACGTTAAAACAGCAGTACTTC. Amino acids: CATSRERTLKQQYF.

This clone was seen only once. This sequence joins TRBV13 and TRBJ2-4, with D hard to call. This CDR3 is 16 amino acids long. V gave up 2 bases and J gave up 0 bases, with 11 bases separating them. CDR1 and CDR2 from the germline V gene are PRHDT and FYEKMQ (reference sequence). DNA of the CDR3: TGTGCCAGCAGCTTATCGGCAGATCCAGCCAAAAACATTCAGTACTTC. It yields the protein CASSLSADPAKNIQYF.

In this sample, this clone turned up a few times. The chain carries TRBV10-3 and TRBJ1-1; D is uncertain. This CDR3 is 12 amino acids long. V lost 0 bases and J lost 11, with 10 bases in between. Germline CDR1 ENHRY, CDR2 SYGVKD. The CDR3 coding sequence is TGTGCCATCAGTGAGTCGGCGGTCCGGGCTTTCTTT. Its translation: CAISESAVRAFF.